These 12 T cell receptor beta chains were all obtained from the same sample, sequenced in a study of CD8+ T cells in alopecia areata (dated by TCRdb to between 2017 and 2018). The method was the immunoSEQ multiplex PCR assay. RNA was extracted from all samples and reverse transcribed into cDNA as template for TCR sequencing. As stored in TCRdb, this immuneACCESS dataset retains in-frame rearrangements with V and J assigned. A fraction of the clones does not appear; measured against another copy, unresolved V genes explain less than half of the discrepancy, and the remainder lacks a known reason. The sample includes 150,000 to 250,000 clones, with over 45% observed a single time. The top ten constitute 5.5% of the sample. The sample's time point label, in plain terms: less than 30 weeks on oral tofacitinib. Reading the label with the study, this specimen's treatment or condition is: oral pan-JAK inhibitor, 5-10 mg twice daily.

The starting material was CD4+ T cells sorted from blood, obtained at week 24, from a patient treated with tofacitinib. Receptors originate from a human donor with alopecia areata.

The chain uses TRBV7-9 and TRBJ2-7, with 11 nucleotides matching TRBD1. The J segment lost 1 base and the V segment lost 3 bases, leaving 8 bases of the junction unmatched. The length of the CDR3 is 17 residues. Per the germline V gene, CDR1 is SEHNR and CDR2 is FQNEAQ (reference sequence). The CDR3 loop reads CASSFGFGTGGSYEQYF. As DNA, the CDR3 is TGTGCCAGCAGCTTCGGATTTGGGACAGGGGGGTCCTACGAGCAGTACTTC.

The rearrangement joins TRBV27 to TRBJ2-1, with 8 bases identical to TRBD2. The junction had 10 bases not matched to a gene; V was cut back by 4 bases and J by 5 bases. The CDR3 runs to 16 residues. Per germline, CDR1 MNHEY and CDR2 SMNVEV (reference sequence). The CDR3 region is CASSSPFGRGNNEQFF. The CDR3 nucleotides are TGTGCCAGCAGTTCACCTTTCGGGAGGGGTAACAATGAGCAGTTCTTC.

V gene TRBV18 combines with J gene TRBJ2-6; no clear D. Germline V gene data show CDR1 as KGHSH and CDR2 as LQKENI. Trimming shortened V by 2 bases and J by 0 bases, and 2 bases separated the two germline ends. The CDR3 is 14 amino acids. In nucleotides, the CDR3 is TGTGCCAGCTCACCAGTCTCTGGGGCCAACGTCCTGACTTTC. Protein: CASSPVSGANVLTF.

CDR3 region: CASPSGELFF. The CDR3 DNA reads TGTGCCAGCCCCTCCGGGGAGCTGTTTTTT. The gene calls are TRBV6-5 and TRBJ2-2; no firm D call. Trimming took off 8 bases at V and 6 bases at J, with 4 bases between the two ends. Germline loops: CDR1 MNHEY, CDR2 SVGAGI. CDR3 length equals 10 residues.

CDR3 sequence: CASSLSPDRAYGYTF. DNA of the CDR3: TGTGCCAGCAGTTTATCCCCCGACAGGGCGTATGGCTACACCTTC. This chain uses TRBV27 with TRBJ1-2; 7 bases are a match to TRBD1. Looked up from germline, CDR1 is MNHEY and CDR2 is SMNVEV (reference sequence). V was clipped by 0 bases and J by 5 bases; unmatched bases: 6. The CDR3 has 15 residues.

The chain couples TRBV7-8 to TRBJ2-1; TRBD1 is a possible D gene (5 bases). Germline lookup yields CDR1 SGHVS and CDR2 FQNEAQ. The CDR3 runs 16 residues. V was cut by 1 base and J by 0 bases, with 10 bases left in between. DNA for the CDR3: TGTGCCAGCAGCTTAGGGCAGGGCGGCTCCTACAATGAGCAGTTCTTC. Its protein is CASSLGQGGSYNEQFF.

V usage is TRBV4-1 and J usage is TRBJ2-5; D not certain. Trimming took off 0 bases at V and 7 bases at J, with 0 bases between the two ends. This CDR3 region has 10 residues. Germline V lookup: CDR1 MGHRA, CDR2 YSYEKL. The chain's CDR3 is CASSQETQYF. As DNA, the CDR3 is TGCGCCAGCAGCCAAGAGACCCAGTACTTC.

This clone was picked up a small number of times. V is TRBV9 and J is TRBJ2-5; D not certain. The CDR3 totals 14 residues. In germline, CDR1 is SGDLS, CDR2 YYNGEE. Trimming cost V 3 bases and J 2 bases, with 11 bases left between them. The CDR3 loop is CASSGTYRQETQYF. As DNA, the CDR3 is TGTGCCAGCAGCGGGACCTATAGACAAGAGACCCAGTACTTC. Filled out from reference TRBV9 and TRBJ2-5, the complete variable domain reads DSGVTQTPKHLITATGQRVTLRCSPRSGDLSVYWYQQSLDQGLQFLIQYYNGEERAKGNILERFSAQQFPDLHSELNLSSLELGDSALYFCASSGTYRQETQYFGPGTRLLVL.

This clone was recorded a few times. This chain links TRBV4-1 with TRBJ2-5; D might be TRBD1 (5 bases). This CDR3 is built from 16 residues. V lost 0 bases and J lost 5, with 16 bases in between. Germline loops: CDR1 MGHRA, CDR2 YSYEKL. The CDR3 bases are TGCGCCAGCAGCCAAGAATGGCGCCGGCAGGGTGAGACCCAGTACTTC. This translates into CASSQEWRRQGETQYF.

This chain links TRBV29-1 with TRBJ2-3, with D perhaps matching TRBD2 (6 bases). Trimming took off 4 bases at V and 4 bases at J, with 12 bases between the two ends. Germline V lookup: CDR1 SQVTM, CDR2 ANQGSEA. The CDR3 totals 13 residues. DNA for the CDR3: TGCAGCGTTGTCTCGGGAGTCGCAGATACGCAGTATTTT. Its translation is CSVVSGVADTQYF.

V is TRBV19 and J is TRBJ1-1, with 8 bases aligning to TRBD1. In germline, CDR1 is LNHDA, CDR2 SQIVND (reference sequence). The length of the CDR3 is 13 residues. V shed 3 bases, J shed 3 bases, and the junction held 0 bases outside the gene matches. The CDR3 bases are TGTGCCAGTAGTATGGACAGGGACACTGAAGCTTTCTTT. Translation: CASSMDRDTEAFF.

The rearrangement uses TRBV2 and TRBJ2-3; D not resolved. The V end was cut by 7 bases, the J end by 0 bases, with 8 bases between. Germline V CDR1 and CDR2: SNHLY, FYNNEI. CDR3 length: 13 amino acids. CDR3 in DNA: TGTGCCAGCATTTACCCAAGCACAGATACGCAGTATTTT. Translation gives CASIYPSTDTQYF.